These 11 T cell receptor beta chains were sequenced from one sample in a study of cytomegalovirus exposure and HLA in healthy donors. It was with 60 Vbeta and 13 Jbeta primers that the PCR ran. The data were produced by immunoSEQ multiplex PCR, yet TCRdb's version contains in-frame clones alone and is incomplete. The sample has over 75,000 clones. Input material: PBMCs. Source of these receptors: a girl between 10 and 17 years old in good health and CMV-seropositive.

The chain has TRBV14 and TRBJ1-4; no clear D gene. Germline V CDR1 and CDR2: SGHDN, FVKESK. The CDR3 loop spans 14 amino acids. V shed 1 base and J shed 8 bases, with 11 bases lying between them. CDR3 region: CASSQVLAGEKLFF. The CDR3 nucleotides are TGTGCCAGCAGCCAAGTACTAGCGGGGGAAAAACTGTTTTTT.

The chain couples TRBV19 to TRBJ1-6; tentative D call: TRBD1 (6 bases). The CDR3 is made up of 14 amino acids. Germline CDR1 LNHDA, CDR2 SQIVND (reference sequence). Trimming took 3 bases from V and 10 from J, leaving 13 bases between them. The DNA of the CDR3 is TGTGCCAGTAGTATGGAACAGGGAGGGTCACCCCTCCACTTT. Amino acid sequence: CASSMEQGGSPLHF.

DNA of the CDR3: TGTGCCAGCAGCGTATCTGGGCTCGAGACCCAGTACTTC. Translation: CASSVSGLETQYF. V usage is TRBV9 and J usage is TRBJ2-5; D is unclear. CDR3 size: 13 residues. Germline loops: CDR1 SGDLS, CDR2 YYNGEE. V dropped 1 base and J dropped 5 bases, with 9 bases sitting between them.

The chain links TRBV4-1 to TRBJ1-4; D gene uncertain. Trimming took off 0 bases at V and 12 bases at J, with 8 bases between the two ends. CDR3 length: 12 amino acids. Germline loops: CDR1 MGHRA, CDR2 YSYEKL. The CDR3 nucleotides are TGCGCCAGCAGCCAAGATAACGAGGAACTGTTTTTT. Translated: CASSQDNEELFF.

V usage is TRBV6-5 and J usage is TRBJ1-3; no clear D gene. The CDR3 contains 14 residues. CDR1 and CDR2 (germline): MNHEY, SVGAGI. The V end lost 6 bases, the J end lost 1 base, and 10 bases lay between the germline ends. CDR3 region: CASSRGFSGNTIYF. CDR3 DNA: TGTGCCAGCAGCAGAGGGTTTTCTGGAAACACCATATATTTT.

To note about this clone: Different DNA sequences within this sample yield the same CDR3. This rearrangement joins TRBV18 to TRBJ2-5; tentative D call: TRBD1 (5 bases). CDR1 and CDR2 from the germline V gene are KGHSH and LQKENI. The V end was cut by 3 bases, the J end by 5 bases, with 13 bases between. The CDR3 is 14 residues long. The CDR3, as DNA: TGTGCCAGCTCACCCCCAATGGGGCCGGAGACCCAGTACTTC. It specifies CASSPPMGPETQYF. Filled out from reference TRBV18 and TRBJ2-5, the complete variable domain reads NAGVMQNPRHLVRRRGQEARLRCSPMKGHSHVYWYRQLPEEGLKFMVYLQKENIIDESGMPKERFSAEFPKEGPSILRIQQVVRGDSAAYFCASSPPMGPETQYFGPGTRLLVL.

This rearrangement joins TRBV19 to TRBJ1-2; 7 nucleotides match TRBD1. After removal of 5 bases from V and 2 bases from J, the junction contained 2 bases not matched to a gene. The length of the CDR3 is 13 residues. Germline CDR1 and CDR2: LNHDA and SQIVND (reference sequence). The CDR3 spells CASSVGQNYGYTF. In DNA, the CDR3 is TGTGCCAGTAGTGTGGGACAGAACTATGGCTACACCTTC.

V and J are TRBV18 and TRBJ1-4; D may be TRBD1 (5 bases). Between the trimmed V and J ends, which lost 3 bases and 4 bases, there was a span of 9 bases. Germline assignment: CDR1 KGHSH and CDR2 LQKENI. This CDR3 region has 14 residues. The CDR3 DNA sequence: TGTGCCAGCTCACCTCCGGGGGGTAATGAAAAACTGTTTTTT. It codes for CASSPPGGNEKLFF.

V gene TRBV15 combines with J gene TRBJ1-2, with D possibly TRBD1 on 5 matching bases. The CDR3 covers 16 residues. CDR1 is LNHNV and CDR2 is YYDKDF in the germline V gene (reference sequence). V gave up 0 bases and J gave up 0 bases, with 11 bases separating them. This CDR3 is CATSRDAQGPNYGYTF. CDR3 nucleotides: TGTGCCACCAGCAGAGATGCGCAGGGCCCTAACTATGGCTACACCTTC.

The V gene is TRBV7-9, the J gene TRBJ2-7; 13 bases agree with TRBD2. The germline gives CDR1 SEHNR, CDR2 FQNEAQ (reference sequence). The CDR3 length is 15 residues. Unmatched junction bases numbered 8, after V lost 5 bases and J lost 7 bases. CDR3 DNA: TGTGCCAGCAGCAATCCGGGACTAGCGGGGAAGGAGCAGTACTTC. As protein: CASSNPGLAGKEQYF.

The CDR3 DNA reads TGCAGCGTTGAAGGCGAGACTTCTGAAGCTTTCTTT. Translating it yields CSVEGETSEAFF. The rearrangement links TRBV29-1 to TRBJ1-1; D gene ambiguous. Trimming took 1 base from V and 6 from J, leaving 9 bases between them. CDR1 is SQVTM and CDR2 is ANQGSEA in the germline V gene. The length of the CDR3 is 12 residues. The variable domain in full, completed from reference TRBV29-1 and TRBJ1-1, reads SAVISQKPSRDICQRGTSLTIQCQVDSQVTMMFWYRQQPGQSLTLIATANQGSEATYESGFVIDKFPISRPNLTFSTLTVSNMSPEDSSIYLCSVEGETSEAFFGQGTRLTVV.